One T cell receptor (beta chain) is described in this entry. The sample comes from a study of shared clonotypes between healthy human individuals. Study at large: Donor composition was a couple of women and a few men, aged 18 to 49.

An even split of each subset's genomic DNA across several immunoSEQ plates was performed. The team ran DNA from unsorted PBMCs on ten immunoSEQ deep assay plates for sequencing. Profiled with immunoSEQ multiplex PCR; TCRdb holds only in-frame clones, not every one. The data hold some 490,000 clones, with around 80% observed a single time. Source material: PBMCs. This receptor was taken from a woman aged 40 to 50 in good health. Some clones in this sample may be carry-over from other donors' samples.

The CDR3 loop reads CAWSVSVEQYF. The DNA of the CDR3 is TGTGCCTGGAGTGTATCCGTCGAGCAGTACTTC. The chain recombines TRBV30 with TRBJ2-7; D gene uncertain. Trimming shortened V by 0 bases and J by 6 bases, and 6 bases separated the two germline ends. The CDR3 spans 11 residues. CDR1 and CDR2 from the germline V gene are GTSNPN and SVGIG (reference sequence). Filled out from reference TRBV30 and TRBJ2-7, the complete variable domain reads SQTIHQWPATLVQPVGSPLSLECTVEGTSNPNLYWYRQAAGRGLQLLFYSVGIGQISSEVPQNLSASRPQDRQFILSSKKLLLSDSGFYLCAWSVSVEQYFGPGTRLTVT.